These 18 T cell receptor beta chains were all obtained from the same sample, sequenced in a study of CD8 T cells in Susac syndrome. Random hexamers were used to reverse transcribe an amount of about 0.45 to 1 ug RNA. TCRdb recomputed calls from the immunoSEQ multiplex PCR reads with MiXCR, one row per CDR3 protein. This table has about 160,000 distinct CDR3 sequences, under 95% appearing once. Source material: CD4+ T cells from PBMCs. Every receptor here comes from a human donor in good health.

The DNA for the CDR3 is TGTGCCAGCTCACCCAATTATGGGGAGACCCAGTACTTC. Amino acids: CASSPNYGETQYF. The chain employs TRBV18 and TRBJ2-5; D unclear. Germline V gives CDR1 KGHSH, CDR2 LQKENI. The CDR3 contains 13 residues. The germline V and J ends were trimmed by 3 bases and 5 bases, with 10 bases remaining between them.

CDR3 in amino acids: CAIRQNQLNSPLHF. Here the CDR3 DNA reads TGTGCCATCAGACAGAACCAACTTAATTCACCCCTCCACTTT. The V call is TRBV10-3, the J call TRBJ1-6; no definite D call. V gave up 6 bases and J gave up 6 bases, with 12 bases separating them. CDR3 length equals 14 residues. The germline V gene has CDR1 ENHRY and CDR2 SYGVKD.

The V call is TRBV25-1, the J call TRBJ2-6, with 7 bases matching TRBD2. CDR1 is MGHDK and CDR2 is SYGVNS in the germline V gene. Trimming at V came to 5 bases and at J to 4 bases, leaving 8 bases not matched to a gene. The CDR3 totals 16 residues. CDR3 in DNA: TGTGCCAGCAGTCACGCCGGGACTATGGGGGCCAACGTCCTGACTTTC. Protein: CASSHAGTMGANVLTF.

This chain uses TRBV30 with TRBJ1-5; a possible D gene is TRBD1 (5 bases). The CDR3 is made up of 15 amino acids. Between the trimmed V and J ends, which lost 0 bases and 5 bases, there was a span of 14 bases. CDR1 is GTSNPN and CDR2 is SVGIG in the germline V gene (reference sequence). CDR3 loop: CAWSVPGIADQPQHF. The CDR3 nucleotides read TGTGCCTGGAGTGTACCAGGGATCGCCGATCAGCCCCAGCATTTT.

This clonotype came up a few times. CDR3 amino acids: CASFGQGRPYEQYF. CDR3 coding DNA: TGTGCCAGCTTTGGACAGGGGAGACCCTACGAGCAGTACTTC. The chain employs TRBV28 and TRBJ2-7, with TRBD1 matching 9 bases. Germline V lookup: CDR1 MDHEN, CDR2 SYDVKM. The CDR3 runs to 14 residues. The J segment lost 2 bases and the V segment lost 8 bases, leaving 7 bases of the junction unmatched. Full variable domain (missing parts from reference TRBV28 and TRBJ2-7): DVKVTQSSRYLVKRTGEKVFLECVQDMDHENMFWYRQDPGLGLRLIYFSYDVKMKEKGDIPEGYSVSREKKERFSLILESASTNQTSMYLCASFGQGRPYEQYFGPGTRLTVT.

J is TRBJ2-7 and V is TRBV6-1, with 7 bases that match TRBD1. CDR3 length equals 16 residues. Trimming took 6 bases from V and 1 from J; bases not matched to a gene: 12. The germline gives CDR1 MNHNS, CDR2 SASEGT. The CDR3 bases are TGTGCCAGCAGACTTCTCCGGGACAGCAGATCCTACGAGCAGTACTTC. It is translated as CASRLLRDSRSYEQYF.

The chain employs TRBV20-1 and TRBJ2-2; TRBD2 agrees at 11 bases. Looked up from germline, CDR1 is DFQATT and CDR2 is SNEGSKA (reference sequence). Germline trimming cut 3 bases from V and 5 bases from J; bases unmatched to any gene: 5. The CDR3 consists of 15 residues. The CDR3 DNA follows: TGCAGTGCTAGTAGCGGGGGGGCCGAAACCGGGGAGCTGTTTTTT. This codes for CSASSGGAETGELFF.

V usage is TRBV28 and J usage is TRBJ2-3, with 14 bases aligning to TRBD2. CDR1 MDHEN and CDR2 SYDVKM come from the germline V gene. J was trimmed by 7 bases and V by 5 bases; bases with no gene match: 8. The CDR3 totals 16 residues. In DNA, the CDR3 is TGTGCCAGCAGTCCCCCCGGGACTAGCGGGAGAAATACGCAGTATTTT. Translating gives CASSPPGTSGRNTQYF.

The chain couples TRBV7-9 to TRBJ1-1; D call uncertain. Germline V gene sequence: CDR1 SEHNR, CDR2 FQNEAQ (reference sequence). V lost 2 bases and J 4 bases, leaving 11 bases between the germline ends. The CDR3 extends over 14 amino acids. CDR3 nucleotides: TGTGCCAGCAGCTTACCAGGTTCGAGCACTGAAGCTTTCTTT. Amino acids: CASSLPGSSTEAFF.

The rearrangement links TRBV28 to TRBJ2-7, with D maybe TRBD2 (6 bases). The CDR3 extends over 13 amino acids. The V end lost 4 bases, the J end lost 9 bases, and 16 bases lay between the germline ends. Germline CDR1 reads MDHEN; CDR2 reads SYDVKM. The CDR3 loop reads CASSSSETSRQYF. The CDR3 DNA follows: TGTGCCAGCAGTTCTAGCGAGACTTCTCGGCAGTACTTC.

This sequence joins TRBV3-1 and TRBJ2-7, with TRBD1 as a possible D gene (7 bases). This CDR3 contains 12 residues. Germline values: CDR1 LGHDT, CDR2 YNNKEL (reference sequence). Trimming stripped 7 bases from V and 6 bases from J, with 13 bases between. The CDR3 spells CASTSQGGEQYF. Written as DNA, the CDR3 is TGTGCCAGCACCTCGCAGGGGGGCGAGCAGTACTTC.

The chain employs TRBV6-5 and TRBJ1-6; D ambiguous. The V gene's germline CDR1 is MNHEY and CDR2 SVGAGI. Deletions cut 4 bases from V and 0 bases from J, with 7 bases between. The CDR3 runs to 15 residues. CDR3 protein: CASSSVSSYNSPLHF. The DNA for the CDR3 is TGTGCCAGCAGTTCTGTGAGCTCCTATAATTCACCCCTCCACTTT.

The chain has TRBV6-2 or TRBV6-3 and TRBJ2-2; 8 nucleotides align to TRBD1. The CDR3 covers 13 residues. The V and J ends lost 5 bases and 9 bases, in that order; junction bases with no gene match: 5. Germline CDR1 MNHEY, CDR2 SVGEGT. The CDR3 spells CASSQGAGRELFF. CDR3 bases: TGTGCCAGCAGTCAGGGGGCGGGGAGGGAGCTGTTTTTT.

The rearrangement links TRBV19 to TRBJ1-1, with a weak D call TRBD1 (6 bases). Looked up from germline, CDR1 is LNHDA and CDR2 is SQIVND (reference sequence). Trimming left V 6 bases short and J 1 base short, with 12 bases between. CDR3 size: 14 residues. The CDR3 DNA sequence: TGTGCCAGTAGCTTCGACAGGACGAACACTGAAGCTTTCTTT. Its protein is CASSFDRTNTEAFF.

The chain couples TRBV28 to TRBJ1-2; D may be TRBD1 (5 bases). Trimming removed 6 bases from V and 7 bases from J, with 18 bases in between. Germline V CDR1 and CDR2: MDHEN, SYDVKM. CDR3 length: 14 amino acids. The CDR3 reads CASSPGGTASGYTF. The CDR3 coding sequence is TGTGCCAGCAGCCCCGGTGGGACCGCGTCTGGCTACACCTTC.

This clonotype appeared once. The chain carries TRBV6-2 or TRBV6-3 and TRBJ2-7; 8 positions match TRBD1. CDR3 length: 14 amino acids. The junction had 3 bases not matched to a gene; V was cut back by 2 bases and J by 3 bases. Germline CDR1 reads MNHEY; CDR2 reads SVGEGT. The CDR3 sequence is CASSYLGQGYEQYF. DNA for the CDR3: TGTGCCAGCAGTTACCTTGGACAGGGCTACGAGCAGTACTTC.

This clonotype was detected only once. This chain links TRBV6-2 or TRBV6-3 with TRBJ2-3, with TRBD2 matching 10 bases. Unmatched junction bases numbered 6, after V lost 7 bases and J lost 5 bases. The CDR3 covers 14 residues. Germline CDR1 and CDR2: MNHEY and SVGEGT. The CDR3 bases are TGTGCCAGCAACCAACTAGCGGGGCGAGATACGCAGTATTTT. Translated, it gives CASNQLAGRDTQYF.

This chain uses TRBV6-2 or TRBV6-3 with TRBJ1-5; 8 bases are shared with TRBD1. With 5 bases clipped from V and 2 bases from J, the junction kept 5 bases outside the gene matches. CDR3 length equals 15 residues. The germline gives CDR1 MNHEY, CDR2 SVGEGT. CDR3 amino acids: CASSTTGAGNQPQHF. Here the CDR3 DNA reads TGTGCCAGCAGTACGACAGGGGCTGGCAATCAGCCCCAGCATTTT.